These 21 T cell receptor beta chains were sequenced from one sample in a study of identical twins. TCRdb reprocessed the 5' RACE reads via MiXCR and lists one record per CDR3 protein. Here the sample spans nearly 900,000 distinct CDR3 sequences, approximately 13% being singletons. A further study also used this sample, focusing on yellow fever vaccine responses in identical twins.

The sample taken for sequencing was PBMCs. These receptors came from a woman between 18 and 29 years old in good health.

This clonotype was seen many times. This chain connects TRBV11-2 to TRBJ2-3; 8 bases map to TRBD2. Germline V gene lookup returns CDR1 SGHAT and CDR2 FQNNGV. The CDR3 is made up of 14 amino acids. Trimming took 5 bases from V and 4 from J; bases not matched to a gene: 5. The CDR3 DNA reads TGTGCCAGCAGCCCTGGGGGACTAGCAGATACGCAGTATTTT. Protein sequence: CASSPGGLADTQYF. Filled out from reference TRBV11-2 and TRBJ2-3, the complete variable domain reads EAGVAQSPRYKIIEKRQSVAFWCNPISGHATLYWYQQILGQGPKLLIQFQNNGVVDDSQLPKDRFSAERLKGVDSTLKIQPAKLEDSAVYLCASSPGGLADTQYFGPGTRLTVL.

Note on this clonotype: A much larger clone lies one base from this, so it may be a read error. The rearrangement uses TRBV12-3 or TRBV12-4 and TRBJ2-1; D uncertain. The CDR3 runs 13 residues. With 5 bases removed from V and 7 bases from J, the gap between germline ends came to 12 bases. The CDR3 here is CASSLTHRNEQFF. The CDR3 DNA reads as TGTGCCAGCAGTCTCACTCATAGGAATGAGCAGTTCTTC.

This clonotype turned up a few times. The J gene is TRBJ2-2, the V gene TRBV7-6, with D tentatively TRBD1 (6 bases). The CDR3 length is 16 residues. Deletions cut 6 bases from V and 6 bases from J, with 20 bases between. The germline gives CDR1 SGHVS, CDR2 FNYEAQ. The CDR3 loop is CASRLMGADLPGELFF. The CDR3 coding sequence is TGTGCCAGCAGATTAATGGGGGCTGACCTCCCCGGGGAGCTGTTTTTT.

This clonotype was seen a handful of times. This chain uses TRBV10-3 with TRBJ1-1, with D tentatively TRBD1 (6 bases). The CDR3 consists of 15 residues. Per the germline V gene, CDR1 is ENHRY and CDR2 is SYGVKD. With 10 bases removed from V and 0 bases from J, the gap between germline ends came to 18 bases. This CDR3 is CATKDSLNMNTEAFF. For the CDR3, the DNA is TGTGCCACCAAGGACAGTCTCAACATGAACACTGAAGCTTTCTTT.

This chain links TRBV5-4 with TRBJ2-1, with D possibly being TRBD2 (7 bases). Trimming stripped 4 bases from V and 2 bases from J, with 13 bases between. Germline V gene lookup returns CDR1 SGHNT and CDR2 YYREEE (reference sequence). The CDR3 extends over 15 amino acids. The CDR3 region has the DNA TGTGCCAGCAGCCCCGGGGGGCCGGCCTACAATGAGCAGTTCTTC. It encodes CASSPGGPAYNEQFF.

This clonotype has more than one count but fewer than ten. The rearrangement links TRBV12-3 or TRBV12-4 to TRBJ2-7; TRBD2 matches 13 bases. The CDR3 spans 15 residues. Trimming at V came to 3 bases and at J to 5 bases, leaving 4 bases not matched to a gene. The CDR3 bases are TGTGCCAGCAGTTTGGGGACTAGCGGGGTGAACGAGCAGTACGTC. Translated: CASSLGTSGVNEQYV.

The CDR3 DNA follows: TGCGCCAGCAGAGGCCAGGGGCACGGCACAGATACGCAGTATTTT. This codes for CASRGQGHGTDTQYF. V and J are TRBV5-1 and TRBJ2-3; perhaps TRBD1 as D (6 bases). Trimming pared 5 bases from V and 1 base from J, leaving 14 bases between. Germline V gene sequence: CDR1 SGHRS, CDR2 YFSETQ. This CDR3 is 15 amino acids long.

This clonotype has just a few counts. This chain uses TRBV12-3 or TRBV12-4 with TRBJ2-7, with 11 positions matching TRBD2. J was trimmed by 1 base and V by 6 bases; bases with no gene match: 5. The CDR3 has 15 amino acids. The CDR3 sequence is CASSHSGRASYEQYF. The CDR3 DNA reads TGTGCCAGCAGCCATAGCGGGAGGGCGTCCTACGAGCAGTACTTC.

This clonotype was observed a few times. This chain joins TRBV20-1 and TRBJ1-4, with no clear D. CDR1 is DFQATT, CDR2 SNEGSKA, per germline (reference sequence). Trimming took 1 base from V and 4 from J, leaving 10 bases between them. CDR3 length equals 14 residues. CDR3 DNA sequence: TGCAGTGCTAGAGCACAGCTTCTTAATGAAAAACTGTTTTTT. It encodes CSARAQLLNEKLFF.

CDR3: CASSQRTSGEALPDTQYF. In DNA, the CDR3 is TGTGCCAGCAGCCAAAGGACTAGCGGGGAGGCCCTCCCAGATACGCAGTATTTT. The V call is TRBV4-2, the J call TRBJ2-3; 12 bases match TRBD2. Germline V CDR1 and CDR2: LGHNA, YNFKEQ. The ends lost 2 bases at V and 4 bases at J; junction bases unmatched: 10. The CDR3 has 18 amino acids.

The chain has TRBV20-1 and TRBJ2-7, with D perhaps matching TRBD1 or TRBD2 (5 bases each). This CDR3 has 11 amino acids. V was pared by 3 bases and J by 9 bases, with 12 bases between. Per the germline V gene, CDR1 is DFQATT and CDR2 is SNEGSKA (reference sequence). Here the CDR3 reads CSASRDRGQYF. CDR3 bases: TGCAGTGCTAGCAGGGACCGGGGGCAGTACTTC.

This clonotype was counted a few times. V and J are TRBV21-1 and TRBJ2-1; the D segment call TRBD2 is taken from the table without a DNA check. TRBV21-1 is an annotated pseudogene. The CDR3 consists of 17 residues. CDR3 nucleotide sequence: TGTGCCAGCAGCAATAGAGGGCGGGGGAGCTCCTACAATGAGCAGTTCTTC. It codes for CASSNRGRGSSYNEQFF.

The V and J genes are TRBV2 and TRBJ2-6; 10 nucleotides agree with TRBD2. CDR1 and CDR2 (germline): SNHLY, FYNNEI. CDR3 size: 16 residues. The V gene end was trimmed by 8 bases and the J gene end by 2 bases; junction bases not matched to a gene: 6. In nucleotides, the CDR3 is TGTGCCAGCGGGCTAGCGGGAGTTCCTGGGGCCAACGTCCTGACTTTC. This gives the protein CASGLAGVPGANVLTF.

The rearrangement joins TRBV11-2 to TRBJ2-6; 16 bases are a match to TRBD2. The CDR3 runs to 18 residues. The V and J ends lost 5 bases and 3 bases, in that order; junction bases with no gene match: 4. The germline gives CDR1 SGHAT, CDR2 FQNNGV. CDR3 in DNA: TGTGCCAGCAGCCAAGGGACTAGCGGGAGGGGTGGGGCCAACGTCCTGACTTTC. Amino acids: CASSQGTSGRGGANVLTF.

This clonotype was picked up a small number of times. The chain uses TRBV5-1 and TRBJ2-1, with 8 nucleotides matching TRBD2. Germline V gives CDR1 SGHRS, CDR2 YFSETQ. Trimming at V came to 3 bases and at J to 1 base, leaving 12 bases not matched to a gene. The CDR3 spans 18 residues. Here the CDR3 reads CASSWSGRMGRSYNEQFF. In DNA, the CDR3 is TGCGCCAGCAGCTGGAGCGGGAGAATGGGGAGGTCCTACAATGAGCAGTTCTTC.

V usage is TRBV13 and J usage is TRBJ2-7; 11 nucleotides align to TRBD2. The CDR3 length is 15 residues. Trimming removed 4 bases from V and 2 bases from J; junction bases left unmatched: 4. Per germline, CDR1 PRHDT and CDR2 FYEKMQ (reference sequence). The chain's CDR3 is CASSSGTSGTYEQYV. Written as DNA, the CDR3 is TGTGCCAGCAGCTCTGGGACTAGCGGAACCTACGAGCAGTACGTC.

This clonotype was counted ten times or more. V usage is TRBV29-1 and J usage is TRBJ1-2; no clear D. Trimming removed 5 bases from V and 4 bases from J, with 11 bases in between. Germline V lookup: CDR1 SQVTM, CDR2 ANQGSEA. This CDR3 is built from 12 residues. The DNA for the CDR3 is TGCAGCGTTCTTTTGTTGACCTATGGCTACACCTTC. Translating gives CSVLLLTYGYTF.

This clonotype has at least ten counts. The chain uses TRBV4-1 and TRBJ2-5; 9 positions agree with TRBD2. The CDR3 spans 16 residues. J gave up 5 bases and V 0 bases, and 7 bases lay outside the gene matches. Germline V CDR1 and CDR2: MGHRA, YSYEKL. CDR3 sequence (DNA): TGCGCCAGCAGCCAAGATAGTACTAGCGGGCGGGAGACCCAGTACTTC. Protein: CASSQDSTSGRETQYF.

This clonotype has a handful of counts. V gene TRBV9 combines with J gene TRBJ2-3, with 12 bases fitting TRBD2. The V and J ends lost 3 bases and 5 bases, in that order; junction bases with no gene match: 4. The CDR3 contains 15 residues. Germline CDR1 is SGDLS and CDR2 is YYNGEE. CDR3 coding DNA: TGTGCCAGCAGCGGGACTAGCGGGGTATTAGATACGCAGTATTTT. Encoded protein: CASSGTSGVLDTQYF. Full variable domain (remainder filled in from reference TRBV9 and TRBJ2-3): DSGVTQTPKHLITATGQRVTLRCSPRSGDLSVYWYQQSLDQGLQFLIQYYNGEERAKGNILERFSAQQFPDLHSELNLSSLELGDSALYFCASSGTSGVLDTQYFGPGTRLTVL.

This clonotype was picked up a small number of times. This chain links TRBV10-3 with TRBJ1-2, with D maybe TRBD1 (5 bases). Between the trimmed V and J ends, which lost 11 bases and 5 bases, there was a span of 15 bases. Germline assignment: CDR1 ENHRY and CDR2 SYGVKD. The CDR3 runs 12 residues. CDR3 DNA: TGTGCCTCGGGGGTTCCAGATTATGGCTACACCTTC. Protein sequence: CASGVPDYGYTF.

This clonotype was picked up a small number of times. J is TRBJ1-6 and V is TRBV7-8; no clear D. CDR3 length equals 18 residues. The germline V and J ends were trimmed by 1 base and 7 bases, with 20 bases remaining between them. Germline V gene sequence: CDR1 SGHVS, CDR2 FQNEAQ. The CDR3 sequence is CASSLDPPVFVGNSPLHF. The CDR3 coding sequence is TGTGCCAGCAGCTTAGACCCCCCGGTTTTTGTTGGGAATTCACCCCTCCACTTT.